This is a list of T cell receptor beta chains from one sample in a study of T-cell reconstitution after alpha-beta-depleted transplantation in children. From the PCR reads, TCRdb called clonotypes with MiXCR, one entry per CDR3 protein. The sample lists a few hundred thousand distinct CDR3 sequences, 20% to 30% seen once, with 2% to 3% in the top ten. The sequencing used PBMCs, collected before TCRalphabeta/CD19-depleted stem cell transplant. The receptors were sampled from a girl aged 2 to 9 with Fanconi anemia, due to receive a stem cell transplant. The CDR3 runs from the conserved cysteine through the conserved F or W. Fields, in order: V gene, D gene, J gene, clone size, CDR3 protein, CDR3 DNA. The D gene is left open where the match is weak. Clone size appears in some rows only: once, few, many, or a class for an expanded clone.

v_gene: TRBV6-5
d_gene: TRBD1
j_gene: TRBJ2-7
abundance: NA
CDR3aa: CASSYSGAGWDRYYEQYF
CDR3nt: TGTGCCAGCAGTTACTCAGGGGCCGGCTGGGACAGGTACTACGAGCAGTACTTC

v_gene: TRBV20-1
d_gene: TRBD1
j_gene: TRBJ2-1
abundance: many
CDR3aa: CSARPRSIDRAPPNEQFF
CDR3nt: TGCAGTGCTAGACCGAGGAGTATTGACAGGGCCCCTCCCAATGAGCAGTTCTTC

v_gene: TRBV20-1
d_gene: NA
j_gene: TRBJ2-7
abundance: many
CDR3aa: CSAISGQAQRSSYEQYF
CDR3nt: TGCAGTGCGATTAGTGGGCAGGCACAGAGGAGCTCCTACGAGCAGTACTTC

v_gene: TRBV21-1
d_gene: NA
j_gene: TRBJ2-7
abundance: NA
CDR3aa: CASSGGGLAVYEQYF
CDR3nt: TGTGCCAGCAGCGGTGGGGGACTAGCGGTCTACGAGCAGTACTTC

v_gene: TRBV27
d_gene: NA
j_gene: TRBJ1-3
abundance: NA
CDR3aa: CASSHAGVGNTIYF
CDR3nt: TGTGCCAGCAGTCACGCGGGGGTTGGAAACACCATATATTTT

v_gene: TRBV5-1
d_gene: TRBD1
j_gene: TRBJ2-1
abundance: NA
CDR3aa: CASSPPTGGSYNEQFF
CDR3nt: TGCGCCAGCAGCCCCCCGACAGGGGGCAGCTACAATGAGCAGTTCTTC

v_gene: TRBV29-1
d_gene: TRBD1
j_gene: TRBJ2-7
abundance: NA
CDR3aa: CSVRIQGASYEQYF
CDR3nt: TGCAGCGTTAGGATCCAGGGGGCTTCCTACGAGCAGTACTTC

v_gene: TRBV2
d_gene: NA
j_gene: TRBJ2-2
abundance: many
CDR3aa: CASSGGPTNTGELFF
CDR3nt: TGTGCCAGCAGTGGAGGACCTACCAACACCGGGGAGCTGTTTTTT

v_gene: TRBV7-6
d_gene: TRBD2
j_gene: TRBJ2-2
abundance: NA
CDR3aa: CASSSPSLLAVGELFF
CDR3nt: TGTGCCAGCAGCTCCCCATCACTACTAGCGGTCGGGGAGCTGTTTTTT

v_gene: TRBV29-1
d_gene: NA
j_gene: TRBJ2-1
abundance: many
CDR3aa: CSVEDHPQRAYNEQFF
CDR3nt: TGCAGCGTTGAAGATCACCCCCAGAGGGCCTACAATGAGCAGTTCTTC

v_gene: TRBV2
d_gene: TRBD2
j_gene: TRBJ2-1
abundance: NA
CDR3aa: CASSPTSGLYNEQFF
CDR3nt: TGTGCCAGCAGTCCTACTAGCGGCCTCTACAATGAGCAGTTCTTC

v_gene: TRBV29-1
d_gene: NA
j_gene: TRBJ2-1
abundance: many
CDR3aa: CSVAAPNEQFF
CDR3nt: TGCAGCGTTGCCGCTCCTAATGAGCAGTTCTTC

v_gene: TRBV5-1
d_gene: NA
j_gene: TRBJ2-1
abundance: many
CDR3aa: CASSFSGFNEQFF
CDR3nt: TGCGCCAGCAGCTTTTCCGGGTTTAATGAGCAGTTCTTC

v_gene: TRBV2
d_gene: TRBD2
j_gene: TRBJ2-7
abundance: many
CDR3aa: CASSAIAGSYEQYF
CDR3nt: TGTGCCAGCAGTGCAATAGCGGGGTCCTACGAGCAGTACTTC

v_gene: TRBV13
d_gene: TRBD1
j_gene: TRBJ1-1
abundance: many
CDR3aa: CASSVSRGRRVRTEAFF
CDR3nt: TGTGCCAGCAGCGTTAGCAGGGGGCGCAGAGTGAGAACTGAAGCTTTCTTT

v_gene: TRBV5-5
d_gene: TRBD1
j_gene: TRBJ2-5
abundance: many
CDR3aa: CASIGQGETQYF
CDR3nt: TGTGCCAGCATCGGACAGGGGGAGACCCAGTACTTC

v_gene: TRBV12-3/TRBV12-4
d_gene: TRBD2
j_gene: TRBJ2-7
abundance: many
CDR3aa: CASSLYGGGSYEQYF
CDR3nt: TGTGCCAGCAGTTTGTACGGCGGGGGGTCCTACGAGCAGTACTTC

v_gene: TRBV12-3/TRBV12-4
d_gene: NA
j_gene: TRBJ1-2
abundance: NA
CDR3aa: CASSLRQLNYGYTF
CDR3nt: TGTGCCAGCAGTTTACGACAACTCAACTATGGCTACACCTTC

v_gene: TRBV20-1
d_gene: TRBD2
j_gene: TRBJ2-1
abundance: NA
CDR3aa: CSVARSGNYNEQFF
CDR3nt: TGCAGTGTTGCTCGTAGCGGGAACTACAATGAGCAGTTCTTC

v_gene: TRBV29-1
d_gene: NA
j_gene: TRBJ2-7
abundance: few
CDR3aa: CSVESQLNSYEQYF
CDR3nt: TGCAGCGTTGAGAGTCAATTAAACTCCTACGAGCAGTACTTC

v_gene: TRBV25-1
d_gene: NA
j_gene: TRBJ1-2
abundance: many
CDR3aa: CASSESGVYGYTF
CDR3nt: TGTGCCAGCAGTGAATCAGGGGTTTATGGCTACACCTTC

v_gene: TRBV12-2
d_gene: NA
j_gene: TRBJ2-5
abundance: NA
CDR3aa: CASRGRRAGGPQETQYF
CDR3nt: TGTGCAAGTCGCGGAAGACGGGCGGGGGGTCCTCAAGAGACCCAGTACTTC

v_gene: TRBV9
d_gene: TRBD1
j_gene: TRBJ2-2
abundance: many
CDR3aa: CASSVGRGHPTNTGELFF
CDR3nt: TGTGCCAGCAGCGTAGGAAGGGGGCACCCAACGAACACCGGGGAGCTGTTTTTT

v_gene: TRBV6-5
d_gene: TRBD2
j_gene: TRBJ2-2
abundance: many
CDR3aa: CASWAGGYTGELFF
CDR3nt: TGTGCCAGCTGGGCGGGAGGCTACACCGGGGAGCTGTTTTTT

v_gene: TRBV12-3/TRBV12-4
d_gene: NA
j_gene: TRBJ2-1
abundance: many
CDR3aa: CASSFNSLRYNEQFF
CDR3nt: TGTGCCAGCAGTTTTAACTCATTGAGGTACAATGAGCAGTTCTTC

v_gene: TRBV29-1
d_gene: NA
j_gene: TRBJ2-7
abundance: few
CDR3aa: CSDIGLTPYEQYF
CDR3nt: TGCAGCGACATCGGACTGACCCCCTACGAGCAGTACTTC

v_gene: TRBV28
d_gene: NA
j_gene: TRBJ2-5
abundance: NA
CDR3aa: CASSLPIRQGGGSRGETQYF
CDR3nt: TGTGCCAGCAGTCTCCCAATCCGACAGGGAGGCGGGAGTCGGGGAGAGACCCAGTACTTC

v_gene: TRBV6-5
d_gene: NA
j_gene: TRBJ2-5
abundance: many
CDR3aa: CASSRGETQYF
CDR3nt: TGTGCCAGCAGTCGGGGGGAGACCCAGTACTTC

v_gene: TRBV29-1
d_gene: NA
j_gene: TRBJ1-2
abundance: NA
CDR3aa: CSVGQGEGSYGYTF
CDR3nt: TGCAGCGTTGGGCAGGGAGAGGGTTCCTATGGCTACACCTTC

v_gene: TRBV2
d_gene: TRBD2
j_gene: TRBJ2-1
abundance: NA
CDR3aa: CASSRASGGGISEQFF
CDR3nt: TGTGCCAGCAGTCGAGCTAGCGGGGGGGGTATTAGTGAGCAGTTCTTC

v_gene: TRBV29-1
d_gene: NA
j_gene: TRBJ2-3
abundance: many
CDR3aa: CSVEFTSDTQYF
CDR3nt: TGCAGCGTTGAGTTCACGTCAGATACGCAGTATTTT

v_gene: TRBV20-1
d_gene: TRBD1
j_gene: TRBJ2-7
abundance: NA
CDR3aa: CSAGSLDRGPYEQYF
CDR3nt: TGCAGTGCTGGCTCACTAGACAGGGGACCCTACGAGCAGTACTTC

v_gene: TRBV5-1
d_gene: TRBD2
j_gene: TRBJ2-5
abundance: NA
CDR3aa: CASETGTSAETQYF
CDR3nt: TGCGCCAGCGAAACCGGGACTAGCGCGGAGACCCAGTACTTC

v_gene: TRBV29-1
d_gene: NA
j_gene: TRBJ2-1
abundance: many
CDR3aa: CSGRLGDSYNEQFF
CDR3nt: TGCAGCGGCCGTCTCGGGGACTCCTACAATGAGCAGTTCTTC

v_gene: TRBV6-1
d_gene: NA
j_gene: TRBJ2-5
abundance: many
CDR3aa: CASSSGVGQETQYF
CDR3nt: TGTGCCAGCTCCTCGGGGGTCGGACAAGAGACCCAGTACTTC

v_gene: TRBV5-1
d_gene: NA
j_gene: TRBJ1-3
abundance: few
CDR3aa: CASSTDYSGNTIYF
CDR3nt: TGCGCCAGCAGCACGGATTACTCTGGAAACACCATATATTTT

v_gene: TRBV18
d_gene: TRBD2
j_gene: TRBJ2-1
abundance: NA
CDR3aa: CASSPPTLAGGRIQFF
CDR3nt: TGTGCCAGCTCACCACCTACTCTAGCGGGGGGCCGAATTCAGTTCTTC

v_gene: TRBV6-5
d_gene: NA
j_gene: TRBJ2-1
abundance: once
CDR3aa: CASTSDSFNQFF
CDR3nt: TGTGCCAGCACTTCCGACAGTTTTAACCAGTTCTTC

v_gene: TRBV7-2
d_gene: NA
j_gene: TRBJ1-2
abundance: many
CDR3aa: CASSLGQRNSYGYTF
CDR3nt: TGTGCCAGCAGCCTTGGACAGCGAAATTCCTATGGCTACACCTTC

v_gene: TRBV6-5
d_gene: TRBD2
j_gene: TRBJ2-3
abundance: few
CDR3aa: CASSYSGGTTDTQYF
CDR3nt: TGTGCCAGCAGTTACTCCGGGGGGACCACAGATACGCAGTATTTT

v_gene: TRBV5-1
d_gene: TRBD1
j_gene: TRBJ2-5
abundance: many
CDR3aa: CASSLIGQEETQYF
CDR3nt: TGCGCCAGCAGCTTGATTGGACAGGAAGAGACCCAGTACTTC

v_gene: TRBV12-3/TRBV12-4
d_gene: NA
j_gene: TRBJ2-1
abundance: many
CDR3aa: CASSPQGPSYNEQFF
CDR3nt: TGTGCCAGCAGTCCTCAGGGTCCTTCCTACAATGAGCAGTTCTTC

v_gene: TRBV20-1
d_gene: TRBD2
j_gene: TRBJ2-7
abundance: many
CDR3aa: CSADTGTSGATYEQYF
CDR3nt: TGCAGTGCTGACACCGGGACTAGCGGGGCAACCTACGAGCAGTACTTC

v_gene: TRBV7-2
d_gene: TRBD2
j_gene: TRBJ2-7
abundance: many
CDR3aa: CASSLLAGGSYEQYF
CDR3nt: TGTGCCAGCAGCTTATTAGCGGGAGGCTCCTACGAGCAGTACTTC

v_gene: TRBV12-3/TRBV12-4
d_gene: NA
j_gene: TRBJ2-5
abundance: NA
CDR3aa: CASSFETKQETQYF
CDR3nt: TGTGCCAGCAGTTTCGAAACAAAACAAGAGACCCAGTACTTC

v_gene: TRBV4-2
d_gene: NA
j_gene: TRBJ2-7
abundance: many
CDR3aa: CASSQSPKGTVVYEQYF
CDR3nt: TGTGCCAGCAGCCAATCCCCGAAGGGCACAGTAGTATACGAGCAGTACTTC

v_gene: TRBV6-2/TRBV6-3
d_gene: NA
j_gene: TRBJ1-3
abundance: NA
CDR3aa: CASSTQGHFNTIYF
CDR3nt: TGTGCCAGCAGTACGCAGGGTCATTTCAACACCATATATTTT

v_gene: TRBV20-1
d_gene: TRBD2
j_gene: TRBJ2-1
abundance: NA
CDR3aa: CSARDPRLAGVNNEQFF
CDR3nt: TGCAGTGCTAGAGACCCCAGACTAGCGGGAGTAAACAATGAGCAGTTCTTC

v_gene: TRBV7-6
d_gene: NA
j_gene: TRBJ2-3
abundance: NA
CDR3aa: CASSRGSADTQYF
CDR3nt: TGTGCCAGCAGTCGCGGGTCCGCAGATACGCAGTATTTT

v_gene: TRBV28
d_gene: TRBD2
j_gene: TRBJ2-1
abundance: NA
CDR3aa: CASHSGGSYNEQFF
CDR3nt: TGTGCCAGCCATAGCGGGGGGAGCTACAATGAGCAGTTCTTC

v_gene: TRBV12-3/TRBV12-4
d_gene: NA
j_gene: TRBJ1-1
abundance: many
CDR3aa: CASSLVVGGLMNTEAFF
CDR3nt: TGTGCCAGCAGTTTAGTAGTGGGGGGGCTTATGAACACTGAAGCTTTCTTT